This T cell receptor (beta chain) was observed in a study of blood T cell repertoires in COVID-19. As handled by the study authors: Estimation of nucleated cell counts was performed using reference gene primer amplification. Libraries were prepared by immunoSEQ multiplex PCR; TCRdb keeps only in-frame clonotypes and omits some of them. From that table come the V and J calls and clone size; the DNA was used to work out D and trimming. The sample yields some 99,000 clones, approximately 87% seen once. The receptor was isolated from a woman between 50 and 59 years old with acute or convalescent COVID-19. The sequenced sample was peripheral blood.

The CDR3 DNA sequence: TGCGCCAGCAGCTTGGAGGTGACAGGGACATTTAGTACGCAGTATTTT. This encodes CASSLEVTGTFSTQYF. V is TRBV5-1 and J is TRBJ2-3, with TRBD1 identical over 7 bases. J lost 8 bases, V lost 0 bases, and 12 bases had no gene match. Germline CDR1 is SGHRS and CDR2 is YFSETQ. The CDR3 consists of 16 residues.